This T cell receptor (beta chain) comes out of a study of CD8 T cells in Susac syndrome. While CD8+ and CD4+ T cells were isolated negatively, TEMRA cells were enriched by FACS. The authors reverse transcribed about 0.45 to 1 ug RNA with random hexamers. It was immunoSEQ multiplex PCR that amplified TCR beta CDR3 across 54 Vbeta and 13 Jbeta. Each CDR3 protein is one row after TCRdb ran MiXCR on the immunoSEQ multiplex PCR reads. The sample has 150,000 to 200,000 distinct CDR3 sequences; around 95% are singletons. This CDR3 is built from 15 residues. Germline CDR1 and CDR2: SGHKS and YYEKEE (reference sequence). V was clipped by 5 bases and J by 5 bases; unmatched bases: 10. Study-level findings and limits: Acknowledgment was made by the study that its TCR sequencing and HLA analysis involved a relatively small number of individuals.

Points on this clonotype: Its antigen is not known.

Sequencing was performed on CD4+ T cells from PBMCs. This sequence was found in a human donor in good health. The chain couples TRBV5-5 to TRBJ2-1; 7 nucleotides match TRBD1. For the CDR3, the DNA is TGTGCCAGCAGTTATACAGGGGTAACTAACAATGAGCAGTTCTTC. Its protein is CASSYTGVTNNEQFF.